This TCR beta chain was found in a study of STAT5B mutations in CD4+ large granular lymphocyte leukemia (dated by TCRdb to the early 2020s). Concerning the study at large: Among healthy controls, the CDR3 'QG' motif was associated with a particular HLA allele. The TCRbeta repertoires of CD4+ T-cell large granular lymphocyte leukemia patients were compared with the TCRbeta repertoires of healthy blood donors. The purity of purified fractions was confirmed by flow cytometry on FACSCanto II or FACSVerse to exceed 95% among lymphocytes. Overall study results and their limits: Main leukemic clonotypes were private to each patient, although 20% to 25% of the main leukemic clonotypes were found at low frequency in the non-leukemic repertoires of other patients. Enrichment of TRBV06-family usage was observed among the top patient clones (8/27) relative to healthy controls (2/35). The data were not HLA-matched, and the relatively small sample size could explain the higher clonality seen in CD4+ compared with CD8+ T-LGLL. CD4-sorted patient repertoires appeared more clonal than healthy CD4+ repertoires, and this difference persisted after removing the putative leukemic clones.

The healthy controls were 40 or so blood donors, and the buffy coats of these donors were supplied by the Finnish Red Cross blood service. All TCR-sequenced material derived from peripheral blood: patient blood samples and healthy donor buffy coats. Peripheral blood mononuclear cells were isolated by Ficoll-Hypaque gradient centrifugation. CD4+ cells were magnetically purified from the buffy coats of healthy controls. The Gentra Puregene Cell and Tissue kit was used for genomic DNA extraction, and quantification was performed on a Qubit 2.0 fluorometer. Of note for this clone: Its antigen is still unknown. Base qualities are missing; no much larger clone stands one base away.

Including the terminal cysteine and phenylalanine, the CDR3 comprises 14 residues. The DNA shown is the 42-base CDR3, in frame from base 1. The junction shows trimming of 6 bases on V and 3 bases on J, and the gene matches do not reach 3 bases of it. Per the germline V gene, SGHDT is the CDR1 and YYEEEE is the CDR2. The immunoSEQ assay at survey resolution was applied to genomic DNA for sequencing of TCRbeta rearrangements. As for the authors' bioinformatics: In the TCR sequencing data, the lowest productive clonotype frequency that could be detected was 2.59 x 10-5. Analyses included only productive TCRbeta rearrangements, meaning complete and in-frame sequences. The clonality of each sample was calculated as Simpson clonality in the immunoSEQ Analyzer version 3.0. Clones were grouped by frequency into very rare, small, medium, large (1-20%) or hyperexpanded (>20%) categories. OLGA 1.2.3 estimated generation probabilities, VDJtools produced V-gene circos plots, VDJdb was queried for specificities, and GLIPH identified CDR3 motifs. The table was pulled from immuneACCESS by TCRdb, which kept in-frame rearrangements only. Such tables lose some clones; where checked, under half of the loss comes from unresolved V genes, and the rest has no known cause. D and trimming come from the DNA, and the V and J calls and clone size come from that table. The sample table shows under 40,000 clones, and around 66% are seen once. The top ten clones comprise roughly 0.43% of the sample.

Sequenced: CD4+ T cells from blood buffy coats. The rearranged segments are TRBV5-6 and TRBJ2-7, with 13 bases aligning to TRBD2. This receptor was identified in a human donor in good health. CDR3 region: CASITSGGVYEQYF. The base sequence is TGTGCCAGCATTACTAGCGGGGGGGTCTACGAGCAGTACTTC. Joined to the reference TRBV5-6 and TRBJ2-7 proteins, this CDR3 gives the full variable domain: DAGVTQSPTHLIKTRGQQVTLRCSPKSGHDTVSWYQQALGQGPQFIFQYYEEEERQRGNFPDRFSGHQFPNYSSELNVNALLLGDSALYLCASITSGGVYEQYFGPGTRLTVT.